Listed below are T cell receptor beta chains from one sample, sequenced in a study of control samples from healthy donors and cancer patients. Assay: immunoSEQ multiplex PCR; the TCRdb copy retains only in-frame clones and omits some. This table holds fewer than 90,000 clones, around 87% found once. The sequenced material came from blood. These receptors all come from a man in his forties or fifties in good health. The CDR3 runs from the conserved cysteine through the conserved F or W. The D gene is left open where the match is weak. A clone size is listed for some rows: how often the clone was seen (once, few, many), or a class if it is expanded.

TRBV4-3	TRBJ2-5	.	.	CASSQVRRETQYF	TGCGCCAGCAGCCAAGTTCGGCGAGAGACCCAGTACTTC
TRBV27	TRBJ1-1	.	TRBD1	CASSSRQGAMNTEAFF	TGTGCCAGCAGTAGTAGACAGGGCGCCATGAACACTGAAGCTTTCTTT
TRBV9	TRBJ1-3	few	.	CASSLSFSLSDSATIYF	TGTGCCAGCAGCCTCTCTTTCAGTTTATCGGATTCAGCCACCATATATTTT
TRBV19	TRBJ1-1	.	.	CASTFRTNTEAFF	TGTGCCAGTACCTTTCGGACGAACACTGAAGCTTTCTTT
TRBV6-5	TRBJ2-1	.	TRBD2	CASSYSISAGENEQFF	TGTGCCAGCAGTTACTCGATCTCTGCGGGAGAGAATGAGCAGTTCTTC
TRBV6-5	TRBJ1-2	.	.	CASSYKGGYGYTF	TGTGCCAGCAGTTACAAGGGAGGCTATGGCTACACCTTC
TRBV18	TRBJ2-2	.	.	CASSPGNTGELFF	TGTGCCAGCTCACCAGGGAACACCGGGGAGCTGTTTTTT
TRBV5-6	TRBJ1-4	.	.	CASSDTATNEKLFF	TGTGCCAGCAGTGATACCGCAACTAATGAAAAACTGTTTTTT
TRBV20-1	TRBJ1-6	.	.	CSASPQGGNSPLHF	TGCAGTGCTAGTCCACAGGGTGGCAATTCACCCCTCCACTTT
TRBV19	TRBJ1-5	.	.	CASSIEDTTHSNQPQHF	TGTGCCAGTAGTATAGAGGACACAACGCATAGCAATCAGCCCCAGCATTTT
TRBV7-2	TRBJ1-6	.	TRBD1	CASSLGWTGDSPLHF	TGTGCCAGCAGCTTAGGATGGACAGGGGATTCACCCCTCCACTTT
TRBV9	TRBJ2-5	.	.	CASSVAWTNQETQYF	TGTGCCAGCAGCGTAGCTTGGACAAACCAAGAGACCCAGTACTTC
TRBV28	TRBJ1-5	.	TRBD1	CASSLSILRGRQGRISNQPQHF	TGTGCCAGCAGTTTATCAATCTTAAGGGGAAGACAGGGTCGTATTAGCAATCAGCCCCAGCATTTT
TRBV28	TRBJ1-5	.	.	CASSSPGGAKSNQPQHF	TGTGCCAGCAGCTCTCCCGGAGGGGCTAAGAGCAATCAGCCCCAGCATTTT
TRBV15	TRBJ2-1	.	.	CATSRERQTPSLYNEQFF	TGTGCCACCAGCAGAGAAAGGCAGACGCCTAGCCTCTACAATGAGCAGTTCTTC
TRBV5-8	TRBJ1-1	.	.	CASSFGLNTEAFF	TGTGCCAGCAGCTTTGGCCTGAACACTGAAGCTTTCTTT
TRBV5-1	TRBJ1-5	.	TRBD1	CASSERQGDGSPQHF	TGCGCCAGCAGCGAGAGACAGGGAGACGGCAGCCCCCAGCATTTT
TRBV6-6	TRBJ1-3	few	.	CASRGVSSGNTIYF	TGTGCCAGCAGGGGGGTCAGCTCTGGAAACACCATATATTTT
TRBV12-3/TRBV12-4	TRBJ2-5	.	.	CASRLEGTQYF	TGTGCCAGCAGGTTGGAGGGGACCCAGTACTTC
TRBV28	TRBJ1-2	.	.	CASSYFGPAMGGYTF	TGTGCCAGCAGTTACTTCGGCCCCGCTATGGGTGGCTACACCTTC
TRBV18	TRBJ1-3	.	TRBD1	CASSPGTGTGNTIYF	TGTGCCAGCTCACCAGGGACAGGGACTGGAAACACCATATATTTT
TRBV11-3	TRBJ2-7	.	TRBD1	CASSLRTGEYEQYF	TGTGCCAGCAGCTTGCGGACAGGGGAGTACGAGCAGTACTTC
TRBV6-4	TRBJ2-3	.	TRBD2	CASSGLAGGTDTQYF	TGTGCCAGCAGCGGACTAGCGGGGGGCACAGATACGCAGTATTTT
TRBV7-2	TRBJ2-3	.	.	CASSRDTQYF	TGTGCCAGCAGTAGAGATACGCAGTATTTT
TRBV12-3/TRBV12-4	TRBJ1-1	.	.	CASTANTEAFF	TGTGCTTCTACAGCGAACACTGAAGCTTTCTTT
TRBV7-2	TRBJ1-2	.	.	CASSPQGEGYTF	TGTGCCAGCAGCCCTCAAGGGGAAGGCTACACCTTC